These T cell receptor beta chains were read from a single sample in a study of blood T cells in healthy people across ages. MiXCR, applied by TCRdb to the 5' RACE reads, yields one record per CDR3 protein. The repertoire holds 1,500,000 or so distinct CDR3 sequences, with 59% as singletons. The material sequenced was blood. Receptors originate from a man aged 18 to 30 in good health. CDR3s include the opening cysteine and the closing phenylalanine or tryptophan. D genes are given only for firm matches. Rows may omit the clone size; those that give it use once, few, many or a size class.

CASSRPLSGGEVSYNEQFF,TGTGCCAGCAGCCGACCTCTCAGTGGGGGGGAGGTCTCCTACAATGAGCAGTTCTTC,TRBV6-2/TRBV6-3,TRBD2,19,-,TRBJ2-1
CATSRGFTFSYGYTF,TGTGCCACCAGCAGAGGGTTCACGTTTAGTTATGGCTACACCTTC,TRBV15,-,15,-,TRBJ1-2
CASSQDESSGGGRDTQYF,TGTGCCAGCAGCCAAGATGAGTCGTCCGGGGGGGGCCGAGATACGCAGTATTTT,TRBV4-2,TRBD2,18,-,TRBJ2-3
CASSPWTGSSPLHF,TGTGCCAGCAGCCCCTGGACAGGGAGTTCACCCCTCCACTTT,TRBV7-9,TRBD1,14,-,TRBJ1-6
CSVGGVGDTQYF,TGCAGCGTTGGCGGCGTGGGAGATACGCAGTATTTT,TRBV29-1,-,12,-,TRBJ2-3
CASSSRLARGTPGDTQYF,TGTGCCAGCAGTTCGAGGCTGGCGCGGGGTACCCCAGGAGATACGCAGTATTTT,TRBV27,-,18,-,TRBJ2-3
CSVAGDRELNSNQPQHF,TGCAGCGTTGCGGGAGACAGGGAGCTCAATAGCAATCAGCCCCAGCATTTT,TRBV29-1,TRBD1,17,-,TRBJ1-5
CSVGGRVTDTQYF,TGCAGCGTTGGGGGGCGCGTCACAGATACGCAGTATTTT,TRBV29-1,-,13,many,TRBJ2-3
CAISESTVSDARVYGYTF,TGTGCCATCAGTGAGTCTACAGTGTCGGACGCTCGAGTATATGGCTACACCTTC,TRBV10-3,-,18,few,TRBJ1-2
CASRLTGTGAYEQYF,TGCGCCAGCAGGCTGACAGGGACAGGGGCCTACGAGCAGTACTTC,TRBV5-1,TRBD1,15,-,TRBJ2-7
CSVGGGLQETQYF,TGCAGCGTTGGGGGGGGCCTCCAAGAGACCCAGTACTTC,TRBV29-1,-,13,-,TRBJ2-5
CSARDRKGRTYEQYF,TGCAGTGCTAGAGATCGCAAGGGTAGAACCTACGAGCAGTACTTC,TRBV20-1,-,15,-,TRBJ2-7
CASTLDGPGQVEKLFF,TGTGCCAGCACCTTGGATGGTCCGGGACAGGTTGAAAAACTGTTTTTT,TRBV12-3/TRBV12-4,TRBD1,16,-,TRBJ1-4
CASSQLTSSGRRAYEQYF,TGCGCCAGCAGCCAGCTGACTAGTTCGGGGCGGCGGGCCTACGAGCAGTACTTC,TRBV4-1,-,18,few,TRBJ2-7
CASSLEGAGLEKLFF,TGTGCCAGCAGCTTAGAAGGCGCGGGTTTGGAAAAACTGTTTTTT,TRBV7-9,-,15,-,TRBJ1-4
CASSSRTSGRGGNEQFF,TGTGCCAGCAGTTCTCGGACTAGCGGGAGGGGTGGCAATGAGCAGTTCTTC,TRBV12-3/TRBV12-4,TRBD2,17,-,TRBJ2-1
CATLPLTGVNSPLHF,TGTGCCACCTTACCACTGACAGGGGTCAATTCACCCCTCCACTTT,TRBV21-1,-,15,-,TRBJ1-6
CASIPGQGPTYEQYF,TGTGCCAGCATCCCAGGACAGGGCCCCACCTACGAGCAGTACTTC,TRBV2,TRBD1,15,-,TRBJ2-7
CASSLSRPGQGAFF,TGTGCCAGCAGCTTAAGTCGACCGGGACAGGGAGCTTTCTTT,TRBV7-2,TRBD1,14,once,TRBJ1-1
CASSLGTAPNSQFF,TGTGCCAGCAGCCTCGGGACAGCACCGAATTCTCAGTTCTTC,TRBV11-2,TRBD1,14,-,TRBJ2-1
CASSLPRVNTEAFF,TGTGCCAGCAGTCTTCCCCGGGTAAACACTGAAGCTTTCTTT,TRBV6-1,-,14,few,TRBJ1-1
CACTGTGNEQYF,TGTGCCTGCACCGGGACAGGAAACGAGCAGTACTTC,TRBV7-9,TRBD1,12,-,TRBJ2-7
CSGPGADTQYF,TGCAGTGGTCCGGGGGCAGATACGCAGTATTTT,TRBV20-1,-,11,-,TRBJ2-3
CASSLDRVGGLSYNEQFF,TGTGCCAGCAGCTTAGATCGTGTCGGGGGCCTTTCCTACAATGAGCAGTTCTTC,TRBV7-2,-,18,-,TRBJ2-1
CAAWMVSYGYTF,TGTGCCGCATGGATGGTCAGTTATGGCTACACCTTC,TRBV6-5,-,12,few,TRBJ1-2
CASSQAISLTGSPGTQYF,TGCGCCAGCAGCCAAGCAATAAGCCTGACAGGGTCACCGGGGACCCAGTACTTC,TRBV4-3,TRBD1,18,-,TRBJ2-5
CANSYSRSTDTQYF,TGTGCCAACAGTTACTCGAGAAGCACAGATACGCAGTATTTT,TRBV6-5,-,14,once,TRBJ2-3
CASSVGESNEKLFF,TGTGCCAGCAGCGTAGGGGAGTCCAATGAAAAACTGTTTTTT,TRBV7-9,-,14,-,TRBJ1-4
CASSPSSWRENTGELFF,TGTGCCAGCAGCCCCTCTAGTTGGAGGGAAAACACCGGGGAGCTGTTTTTT,TRBV4-2,-,17,-,TRBJ2-2
CASSYSTGTSTDTQYF,TGTGCCAGCTCGTATTCCACAGGAACTAGCACAGATACGCAGTATTTT,TRBV27,-,16,-,TRBJ2-3
CSASWGTYEQYF,TGCAGTGCCTCATGGGGGACCTATGAGCAGTACTTC,TRBV20-1,-,12,few,TRBJ2-5